This T cell receptor beta chain was identified in a study of control samples from healthy donors and cancer patients. CDR1 and CDR2 from the germline V gene are LNHDA and SQIVND (reference sequence). This CDR3 is 12 amino acids long. Between the trimmed V and J ends, which lost 5 bases and 7 bases, there was a span of 9 bases. Here immunoSEQ multiplex PCR was the method, and the copy in TCRdb shows in-frame clones only, minus some. The sample records 350,000 to 450,000 clones, 80% to 95% being singletons. V and J are TRBV19 and TRBJ2-1; no clear D gene. The TCR comes from a man in his forties with head and neck cancer. Sequencing was done on a sample of PBMCs. The CDR3, as DNA: TGTGCCAGTAGTGCTGAAAGGAATGAGCAGTTCTTC. This codes for CASSAERNEQFF.